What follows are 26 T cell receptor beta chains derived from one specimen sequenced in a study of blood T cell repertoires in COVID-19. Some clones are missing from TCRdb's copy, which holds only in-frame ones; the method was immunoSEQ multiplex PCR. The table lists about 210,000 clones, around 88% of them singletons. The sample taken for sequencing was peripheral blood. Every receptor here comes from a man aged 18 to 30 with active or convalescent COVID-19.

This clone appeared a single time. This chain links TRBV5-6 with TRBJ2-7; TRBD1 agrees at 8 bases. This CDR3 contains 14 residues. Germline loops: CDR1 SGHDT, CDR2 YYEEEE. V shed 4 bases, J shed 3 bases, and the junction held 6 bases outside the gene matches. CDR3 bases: TGTGCCAGCAGCGGCCGGGACAGGCTCTACGAGCAGTACTTC. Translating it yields CASSGRDRLYEQYF.

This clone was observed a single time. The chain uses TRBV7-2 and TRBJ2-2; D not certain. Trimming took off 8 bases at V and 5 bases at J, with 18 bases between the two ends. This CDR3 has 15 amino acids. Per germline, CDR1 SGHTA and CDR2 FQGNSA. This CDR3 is CASRPSVGLTGELFF. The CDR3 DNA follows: TGTGCCAGCCGGCCCTCAGTCGGGTTAACCGGGGAGCTGTTTTTT.

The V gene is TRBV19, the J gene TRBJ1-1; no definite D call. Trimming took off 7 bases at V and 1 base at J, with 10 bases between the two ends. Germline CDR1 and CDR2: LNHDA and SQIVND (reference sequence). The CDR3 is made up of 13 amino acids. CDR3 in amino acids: CASTFAENTEAFF. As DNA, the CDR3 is TGTGCCAGTACGTTCGCAGAGAACACTGAAGCTTTCTTT.

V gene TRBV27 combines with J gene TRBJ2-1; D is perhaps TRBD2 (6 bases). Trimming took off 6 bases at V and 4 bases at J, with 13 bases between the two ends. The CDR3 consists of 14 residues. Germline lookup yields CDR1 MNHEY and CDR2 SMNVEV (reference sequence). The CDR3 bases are TGTGCCAGCAGGGGACTTATTACATACAATGAGCAGTTCTTC. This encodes CASRGLITYNEQFF.

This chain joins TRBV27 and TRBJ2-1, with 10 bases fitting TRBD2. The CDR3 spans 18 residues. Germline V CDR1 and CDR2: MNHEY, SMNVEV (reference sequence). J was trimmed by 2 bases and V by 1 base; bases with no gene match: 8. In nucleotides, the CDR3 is TGTGCCAGCAGTTTATGGCCTCCGACTAGCGGGCCCTACAATGAGCAGTTCTTC. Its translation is CASSLWPPTSGPYNEQFF.

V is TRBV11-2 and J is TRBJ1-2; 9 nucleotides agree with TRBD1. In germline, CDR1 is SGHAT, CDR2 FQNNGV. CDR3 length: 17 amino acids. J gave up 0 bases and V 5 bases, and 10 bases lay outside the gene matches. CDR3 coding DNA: TGTGCCAGCAGCCACAATTTACAGGGGGCGACTAACTATGGCTACACCTTC. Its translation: CASSHNLQGATNYGYTF. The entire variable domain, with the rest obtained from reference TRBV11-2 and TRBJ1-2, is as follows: EAGVAQSPRYKIIEKRQSVAFWCNPISGHATLYWYQQILGQGPKLLIQFQNNGVVDDSQLPKDRFSAERLKGVDSTLKIQPAKLEDSAVYLCASSHNLQGATNYGYTFGSGTRLTVV.

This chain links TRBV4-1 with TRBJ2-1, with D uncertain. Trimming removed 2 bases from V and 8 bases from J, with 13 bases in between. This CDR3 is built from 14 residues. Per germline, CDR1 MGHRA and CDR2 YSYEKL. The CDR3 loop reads CASSQNRGLDEQFF. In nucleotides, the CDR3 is TGCGCCAGCAGCCAAAACCGCGGCCTGGATGAGCAGTTCTTC.

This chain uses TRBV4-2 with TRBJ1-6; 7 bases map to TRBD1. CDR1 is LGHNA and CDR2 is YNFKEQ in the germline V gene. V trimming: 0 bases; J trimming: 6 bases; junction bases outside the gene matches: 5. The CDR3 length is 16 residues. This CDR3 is CASSQDRDRANSPLHF. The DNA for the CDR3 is TGTGCCAGCAGCCAAGACCGAGACAGGGCTAATTCACCCCTCCACTTT.

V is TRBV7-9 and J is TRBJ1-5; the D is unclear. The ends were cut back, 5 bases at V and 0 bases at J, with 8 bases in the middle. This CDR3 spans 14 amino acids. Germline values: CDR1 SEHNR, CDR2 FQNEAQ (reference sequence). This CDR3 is CASSLSDSNQPQHF. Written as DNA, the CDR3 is TGTGCCAGCAGCCTGTCAGATAGCAATCAGCCCCAGCATTTT.

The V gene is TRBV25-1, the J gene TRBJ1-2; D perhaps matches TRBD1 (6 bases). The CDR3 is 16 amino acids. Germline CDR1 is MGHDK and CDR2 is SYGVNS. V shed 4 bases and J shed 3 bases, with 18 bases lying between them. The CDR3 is CASSVQIEGEYYGYTF. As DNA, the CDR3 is TGTGCCAGCAGTGTCCAGATAGAGGGGGAGTACTATGGCTACACCTTC.

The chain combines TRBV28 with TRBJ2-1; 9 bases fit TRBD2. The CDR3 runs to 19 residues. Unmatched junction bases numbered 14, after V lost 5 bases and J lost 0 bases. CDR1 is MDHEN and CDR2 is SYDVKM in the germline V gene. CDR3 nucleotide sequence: TGTGCCAGCAGTACGCAAGCGGGAGGCGCCCCGAGCTCCTACAATGAGCAGTTCTTC. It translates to CASSTQAGGAPSSYNEQFF.

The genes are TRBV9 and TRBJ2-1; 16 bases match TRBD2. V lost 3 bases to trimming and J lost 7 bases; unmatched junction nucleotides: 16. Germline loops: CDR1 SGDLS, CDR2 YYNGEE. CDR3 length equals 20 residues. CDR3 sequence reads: CASSDGTGLAGGPFVNEQFF. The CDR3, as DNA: TGTGCCAGCAGCGACGGAACGGGACTAGCGGGAGGGCCTTTCGTGAATGAGCAGTTCTTC.

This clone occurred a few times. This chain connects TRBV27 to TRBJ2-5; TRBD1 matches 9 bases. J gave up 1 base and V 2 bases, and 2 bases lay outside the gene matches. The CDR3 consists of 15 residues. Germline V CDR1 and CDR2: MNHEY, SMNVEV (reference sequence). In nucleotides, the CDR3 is TGTGCCAGCAGTTTAATACAGGGGGCCCAAGAGACCCAGTACTTC. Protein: CASSLIQGAQETQYF.

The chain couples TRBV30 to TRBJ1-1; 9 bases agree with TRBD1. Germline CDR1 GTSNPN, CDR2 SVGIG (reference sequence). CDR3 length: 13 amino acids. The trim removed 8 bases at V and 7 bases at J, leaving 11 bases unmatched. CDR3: CASTTGGKGEAFF. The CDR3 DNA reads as TGTGCCAGCACAACAGGGGGCAAGGGTGAAGCTTTCTTT. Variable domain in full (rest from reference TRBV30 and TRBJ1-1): SQTIHQWPATLVQPVGSPLSLECTVEGTSNPNLYWYRQAAGRGLQLLFYSVGIGQISSEVPQNLSASRPQDRQFILSSKKLLLSDSGFYLCASTTGGKGEAFFGQGTRLTVV.

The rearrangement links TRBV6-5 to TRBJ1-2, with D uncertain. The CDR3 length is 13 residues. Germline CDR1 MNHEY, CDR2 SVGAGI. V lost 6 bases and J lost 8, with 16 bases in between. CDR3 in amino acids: CASSPTGFGGYTF. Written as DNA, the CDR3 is TGTGCCAGCAGCCCCACCGGGTTCGGGGGCTACACCTTC.

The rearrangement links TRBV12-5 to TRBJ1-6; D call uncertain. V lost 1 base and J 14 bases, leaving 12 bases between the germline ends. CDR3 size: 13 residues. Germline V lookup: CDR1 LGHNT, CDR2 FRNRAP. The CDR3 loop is CASGLDSTSALHF. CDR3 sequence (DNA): TGTGCTAGTGGTTTGGATTCTACTTCGGCCCTCCACTTT.

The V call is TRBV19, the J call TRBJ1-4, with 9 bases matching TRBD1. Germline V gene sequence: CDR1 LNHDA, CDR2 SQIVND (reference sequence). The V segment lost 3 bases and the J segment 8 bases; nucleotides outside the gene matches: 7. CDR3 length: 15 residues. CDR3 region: CASSMQGGQGEKLFF. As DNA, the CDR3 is TGTGCCAGTAGTATGCAAGGGGGACAGGGCGAAAAACTGTTTTTT.

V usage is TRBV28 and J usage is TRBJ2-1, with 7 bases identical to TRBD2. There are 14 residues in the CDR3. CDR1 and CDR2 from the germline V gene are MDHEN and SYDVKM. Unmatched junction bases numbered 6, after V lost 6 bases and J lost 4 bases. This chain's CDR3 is CASRRASGYNEQFF. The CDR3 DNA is TGTGCCAGCAGGCGGGCTAGCGGTTACAATGAGCAGTTCTTC.

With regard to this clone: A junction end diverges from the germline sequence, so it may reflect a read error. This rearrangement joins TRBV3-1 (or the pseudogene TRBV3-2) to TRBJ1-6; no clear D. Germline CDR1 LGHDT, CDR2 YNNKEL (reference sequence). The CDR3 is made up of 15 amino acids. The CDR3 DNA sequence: TGTGCCAGCAGCCAAGATCGTACCTACAATTCACCCCTCCACTTT. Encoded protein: CASSQDRTYNSPLHF.

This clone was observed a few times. CDR3 DNA: TGTGCCAGCAGTTCGAACCCGGGCACCGGGGAGCTGTTTTTT. Translating it yields CASSSNPGTGELFF. The V call is TRBV6-4, the J call TRBJ2-2; D uncertain. The V and J ends lost 5 bases and 4 bases respectively, with 11 bases between them. Germline V lookup: CDR1 MRHNA, CDR2 SNTAGT. The CDR3 spans 14 residues.

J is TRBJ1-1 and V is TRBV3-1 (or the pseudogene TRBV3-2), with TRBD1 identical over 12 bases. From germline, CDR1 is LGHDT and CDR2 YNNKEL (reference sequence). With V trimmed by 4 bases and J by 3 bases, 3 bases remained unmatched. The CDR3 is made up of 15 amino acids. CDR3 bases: TGTGCCAGCAGCCGCTGGGACAGGGGGCACACTGAAGCTTTCTTT. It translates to CASSRWDRGHTEAFF.

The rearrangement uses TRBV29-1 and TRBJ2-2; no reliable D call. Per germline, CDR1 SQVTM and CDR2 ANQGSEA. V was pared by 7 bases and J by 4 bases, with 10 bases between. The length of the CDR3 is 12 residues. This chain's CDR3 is CSGCWPTGELFF. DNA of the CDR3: TGCAGCGGCTGTTGGCCCACCGGGGAGCTGTTTTTT.

The CDR3 sequence: CASSGQTGTSQETQYF. The CDR3 bases are TGTGCCAGCAGTGGTCAGACAGGGACGTCCCAAGAGACCCAGTACTTC. The rearrangement uses TRBV2 and TRBJ2-5, with 7 bases fitting TRBD1. Germline V CDR1 and CDR2: SNHLY, FYNNEI. The CDR3 spans 16 residues. V was clipped by 4 bases and J by 1 base; unmatched bases: 9. Variable domain in full (rest from reference TRBV2 and TRBJ2-5): EPEVTQTPSHQVTQMGQEVILRCVPISNHLYFYWYRQILGQKVEFLVSFYNNEISEKSEIFDDQFSVERPDGSNFTLKIRSTKLEDSAMYFCASSGQTGTSQETQYFGPGTRLLVL.

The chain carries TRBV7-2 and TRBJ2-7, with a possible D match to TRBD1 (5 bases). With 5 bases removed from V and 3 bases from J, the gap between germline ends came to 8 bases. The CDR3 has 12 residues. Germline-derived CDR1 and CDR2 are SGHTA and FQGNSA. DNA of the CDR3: TGTGCCAGCAGCCACACAGGCTACGAGCAGTACTTC. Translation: CASSHTGYEQYF.

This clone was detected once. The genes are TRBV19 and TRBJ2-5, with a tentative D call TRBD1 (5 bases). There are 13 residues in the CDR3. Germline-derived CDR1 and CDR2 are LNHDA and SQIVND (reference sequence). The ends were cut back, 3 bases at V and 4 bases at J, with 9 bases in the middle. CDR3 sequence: CASSILQGETQYF. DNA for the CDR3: TGTGCCAGTAGTATTCTCCAGGGAGAGACCCAGTACTTC.

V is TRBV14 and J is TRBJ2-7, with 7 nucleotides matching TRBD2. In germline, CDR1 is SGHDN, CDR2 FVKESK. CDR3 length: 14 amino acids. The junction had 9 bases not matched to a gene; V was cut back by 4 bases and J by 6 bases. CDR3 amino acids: CASSRAGLASEQYF. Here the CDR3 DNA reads TGTGCCAGCAGCCGAGCGGGGCTGGCTAGCGAGCAGTACTTC.